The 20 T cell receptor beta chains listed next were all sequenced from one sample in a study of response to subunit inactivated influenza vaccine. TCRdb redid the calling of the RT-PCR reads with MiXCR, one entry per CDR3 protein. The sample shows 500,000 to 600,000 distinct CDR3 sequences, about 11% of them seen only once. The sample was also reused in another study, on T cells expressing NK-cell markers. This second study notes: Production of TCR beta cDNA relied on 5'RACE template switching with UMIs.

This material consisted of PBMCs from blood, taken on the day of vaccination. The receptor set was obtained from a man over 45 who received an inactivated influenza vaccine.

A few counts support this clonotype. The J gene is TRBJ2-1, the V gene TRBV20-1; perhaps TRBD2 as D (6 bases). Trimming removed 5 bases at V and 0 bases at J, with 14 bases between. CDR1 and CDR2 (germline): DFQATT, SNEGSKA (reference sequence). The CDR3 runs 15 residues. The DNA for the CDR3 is TGCAGTGCTGCGCTCCTAGCGCTCTCCTACAATGAGCAGTTCTTC. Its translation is CSAALLALSYNEQFF.

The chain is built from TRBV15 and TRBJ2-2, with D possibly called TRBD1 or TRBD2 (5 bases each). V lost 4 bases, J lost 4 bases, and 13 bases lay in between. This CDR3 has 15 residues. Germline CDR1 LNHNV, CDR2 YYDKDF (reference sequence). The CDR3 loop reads CATSTGTPGTGELFF. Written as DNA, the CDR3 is TGTGCCACCAGCACAGGGACCCCGGGCACCGGGGAGCTGTTTTTT.

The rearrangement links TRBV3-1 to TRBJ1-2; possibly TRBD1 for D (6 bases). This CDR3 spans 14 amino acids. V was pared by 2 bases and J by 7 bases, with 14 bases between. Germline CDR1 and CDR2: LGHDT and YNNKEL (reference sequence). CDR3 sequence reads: CASSQPQGTSGYTF. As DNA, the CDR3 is TGTGCCAGCAGCCAACCACAGGGCACAAGTGGCTACACCTTC.

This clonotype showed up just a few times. The CDR3 bases are TGTGCCAGCAGCTTAGTCGGAGGGAACTGGGAGACCCAGTACTTC. Translated: CASSLVGGNWETQYF. The chain carries TRBV7-2 and TRBJ2-5; tentative D call: TRBD2 (6 bases). V lost 1 base to trimming and J lost 5 bases, with 14 bases between them. This CDR3 is built from 15 residues. Germline V gives CDR1 SGHTA, CDR2 FQGNSA.

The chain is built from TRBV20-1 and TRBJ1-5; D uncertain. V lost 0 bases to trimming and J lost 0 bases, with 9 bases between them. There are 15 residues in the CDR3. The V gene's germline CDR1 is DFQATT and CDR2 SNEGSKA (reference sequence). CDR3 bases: TGCAGTGCTAGAGACATCCAATATAGCAATCAGCCCCAGCATTTT. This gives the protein CSARDIQYSNQPQHF.

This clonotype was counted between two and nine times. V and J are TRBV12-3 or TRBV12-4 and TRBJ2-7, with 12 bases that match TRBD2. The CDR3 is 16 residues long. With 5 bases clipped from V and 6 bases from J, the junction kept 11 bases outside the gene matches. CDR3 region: CASSPMGLAGLIEQYF. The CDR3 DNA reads TGTGCCAGCAGTCCAATGGGACTAGCGGGCCTCATCGAGCAGTACTTC.

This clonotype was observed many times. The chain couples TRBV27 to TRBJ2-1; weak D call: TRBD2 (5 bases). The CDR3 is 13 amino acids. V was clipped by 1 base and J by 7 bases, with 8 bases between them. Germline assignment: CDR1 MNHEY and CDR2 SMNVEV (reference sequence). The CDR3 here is CASSLLGGNEQFF. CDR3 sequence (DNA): TGTGCCAGCAGTTTATTAGGCGGGAATGAGCAGTTCTTC.

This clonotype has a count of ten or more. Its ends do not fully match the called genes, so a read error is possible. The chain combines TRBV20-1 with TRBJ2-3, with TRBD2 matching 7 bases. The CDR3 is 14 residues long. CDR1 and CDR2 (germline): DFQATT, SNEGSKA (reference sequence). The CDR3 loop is CSARGLGPGDTQYF. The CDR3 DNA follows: TGCAGTGCCAGAGGACTAGGGCCTGGGGATACGCAGTATTTT.

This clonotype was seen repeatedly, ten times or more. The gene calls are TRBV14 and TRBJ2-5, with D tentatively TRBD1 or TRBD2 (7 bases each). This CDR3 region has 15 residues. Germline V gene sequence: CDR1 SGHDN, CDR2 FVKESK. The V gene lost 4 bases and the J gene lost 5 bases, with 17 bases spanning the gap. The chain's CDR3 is CASSRTQGGSETQYF. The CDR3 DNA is TGTGCCAGCAGCCGAACCCAGGGGGGGAGCGAGACCCAGTACTTC.

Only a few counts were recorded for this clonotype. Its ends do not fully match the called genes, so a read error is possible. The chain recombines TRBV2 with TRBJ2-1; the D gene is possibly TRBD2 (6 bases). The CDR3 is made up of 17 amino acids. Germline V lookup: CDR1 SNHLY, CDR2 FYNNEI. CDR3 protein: CASSEAPLGLGGAELFF. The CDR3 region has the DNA TGTGCCAGCAGTGAAGCCCCGCTGGGTCTGGGAGGTGCGGAGCTGTTCTTC.

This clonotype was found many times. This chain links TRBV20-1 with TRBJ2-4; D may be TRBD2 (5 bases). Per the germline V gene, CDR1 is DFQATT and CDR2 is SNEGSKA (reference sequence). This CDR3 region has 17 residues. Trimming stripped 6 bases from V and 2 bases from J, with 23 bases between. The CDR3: CSAPILASPWTKNIQYF. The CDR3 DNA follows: TGCAGTGCCCCGATTCTAGCATCGCCTTGGACCAAAAACATTCAGTACTTC.

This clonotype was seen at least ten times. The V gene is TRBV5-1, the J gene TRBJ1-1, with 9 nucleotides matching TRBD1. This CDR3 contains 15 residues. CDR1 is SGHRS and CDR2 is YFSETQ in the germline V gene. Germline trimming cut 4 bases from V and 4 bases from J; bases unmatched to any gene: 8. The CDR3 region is CASSLRTGASTEAFF. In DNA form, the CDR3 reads TGCGCCAGCAGCCTACGGACAGGGGCAAGCACTGAAGCTTTCTTT.

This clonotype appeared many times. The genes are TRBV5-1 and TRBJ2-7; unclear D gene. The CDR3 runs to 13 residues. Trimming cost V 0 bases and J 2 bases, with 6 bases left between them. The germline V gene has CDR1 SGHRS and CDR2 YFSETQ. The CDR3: CASSLDLPYEQYF. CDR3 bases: TGCGCCAGCAGCTTGGACCTACCCTACGAGCAGTACTTC. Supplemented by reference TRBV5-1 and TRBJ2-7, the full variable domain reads KAGVTQTPRYLIKTRGQQVTLSCSPISGHRSVSWYQQTPGQGLQFLFEYFSETQRNKGNFPGRFSGRQFSNSRSEMNVSTLELGDSALYLCASSLDLPYEQYFGPGTRLTVT.

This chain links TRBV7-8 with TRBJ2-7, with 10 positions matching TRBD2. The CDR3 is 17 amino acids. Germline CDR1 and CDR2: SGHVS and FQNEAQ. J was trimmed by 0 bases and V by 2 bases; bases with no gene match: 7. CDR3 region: CASSLPSGGRSSYEQYF. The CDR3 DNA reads TGTGCCAGCAGCTTACCTAGCGGGGGCCGTAGCTCCTACGAGCAGTACTTC.

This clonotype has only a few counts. The CDR3 sequence: CSARDPSGGAHHRDTQYF. The CDR3 DNA reads TGCAGTGCTAGAGATCCTAGCGGGGGCGCACATCATCGGGATACGCAGTATTTT. The rearrangement links TRBV20-1 to TRBJ2-3, with 10 bases matching TRBD2. The germline CDR1 and CDR2 sequences are DFQATT and SNEGSKA (reference sequence). With V trimmed by 0 bases and J by 6 bases, 15 bases remained unmatched. The CDR3 sequence is 18 residues long.

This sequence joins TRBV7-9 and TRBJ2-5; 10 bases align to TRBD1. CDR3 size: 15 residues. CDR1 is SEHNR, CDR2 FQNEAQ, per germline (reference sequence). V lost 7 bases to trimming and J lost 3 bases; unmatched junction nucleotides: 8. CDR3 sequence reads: CASNPDRGREETQYF. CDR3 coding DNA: TGTGCCAGCAATCCCGACAGGGGGCGTGAAGAGACCCAGTACTTC.

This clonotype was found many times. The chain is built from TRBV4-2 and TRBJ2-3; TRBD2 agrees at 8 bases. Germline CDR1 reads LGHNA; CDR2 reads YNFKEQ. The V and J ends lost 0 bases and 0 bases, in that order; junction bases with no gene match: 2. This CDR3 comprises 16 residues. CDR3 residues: CASSQDRGGSTDTQYF. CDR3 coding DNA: TGTGCCAGCAGCCAAGATCGGGGGGGTAGCACAGATACGCAGTATTTT.

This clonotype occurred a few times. CDR3 residues: CASSFPRSLADYGYTF. The CDR3 DNA follows: TGTGCCAGCAGTTTCCCTAGGTCCTTGGCTGACTATGGCTACACCTTC. This chain uses TRBV28 with TRBJ1-2; D not resolved. Germline lookup yields CDR1 MDHEN and CDR2 SYDVKM. Trimming shortened V by 3 bases and J by 3 bases, and 17 bases separated the two germline ends. The CDR3 totals 16 residues.

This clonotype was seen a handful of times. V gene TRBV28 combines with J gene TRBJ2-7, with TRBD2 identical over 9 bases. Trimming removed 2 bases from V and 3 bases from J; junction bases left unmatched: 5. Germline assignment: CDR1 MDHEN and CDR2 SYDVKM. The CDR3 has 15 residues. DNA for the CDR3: TGTGCCAGCAGTTTAGCGACTAGCGGTTACTACGAGCAGTACTTC. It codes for CASSLATSGYYEQYF.

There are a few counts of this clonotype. The CDR3 DNA follows: TGTGCCAGCAGTGGACGGACAGGGGAGTCTAACTATGGCTACACCTTC. Amino acids: CASSGRTGESNYGYTF. The V call is TRBV6-1, the J call TRBJ1-2; 9 nucleotides align to TRBD1. The CDR3 length is 16 residues. The germline gives CDR1 MNHNS, CDR2 SASEGT. Trimming removed 4 bases from V and 0 bases from J; junction bases left unmatched: 6.